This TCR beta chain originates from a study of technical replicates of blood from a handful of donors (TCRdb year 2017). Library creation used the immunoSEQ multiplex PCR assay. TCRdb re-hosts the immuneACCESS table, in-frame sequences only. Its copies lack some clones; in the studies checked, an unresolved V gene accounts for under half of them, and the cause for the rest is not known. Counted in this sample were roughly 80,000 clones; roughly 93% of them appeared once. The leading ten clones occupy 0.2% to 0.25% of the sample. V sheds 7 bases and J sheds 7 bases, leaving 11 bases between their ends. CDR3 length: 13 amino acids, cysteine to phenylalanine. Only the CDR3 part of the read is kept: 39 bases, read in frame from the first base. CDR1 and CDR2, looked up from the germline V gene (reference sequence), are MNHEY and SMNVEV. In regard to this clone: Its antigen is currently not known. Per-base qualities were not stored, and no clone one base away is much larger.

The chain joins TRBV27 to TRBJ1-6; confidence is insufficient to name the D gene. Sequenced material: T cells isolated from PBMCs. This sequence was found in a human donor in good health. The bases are TGTGCCAGCAAGTGGGAGGGAAATTCACCCCTCCACTTT. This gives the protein CASKWEGNSPLHF.